This T cell receptor beta chain was found in a study of CD8 T cells in ankylosing spondylitis. Study-level findings and limits: Disease-linked clones reportedly showed significant enrichment in matched ankylosing spondylitis synovial fluid. A TCR beta motif of about eight highly homologous variants appeared characteristic of ankylosing spondylitis blood.

In making TCR beta libraries, quantitative 5'-RACE with molecular barcodes was used. Each CDR3 protein is one row after TCRdb ran MiXCR on the 5' RACE reads. The data show some 140,000 distinct CDR3 sequences, 6% to 8% seen once. This clonotype has more than one count but fewer than ten. The antigen is undetermined. V dropped 3 bases and J dropped 3 bases, with 14 bases sitting between them. From germline, CDR1 is SGHTA and CDR2 FQGNSA. The CDR3 length is 15 residues. This clonotype was sampled from a female donor with ankylosing spondylitis or in good health (not recorded which). J is TRBJ1-1 and V is TRBV7-2, with unresolved D. The specimen sequenced was blood, either unsorted or a sorted T cell fraction (not recorded which). The CDR3 nucleotides are TGTGCCAGCAGCTTCTTTCCGGTACGGGACACTGAAGCTTTCTTT. This translates into CASSFFPVRDTEAFF.